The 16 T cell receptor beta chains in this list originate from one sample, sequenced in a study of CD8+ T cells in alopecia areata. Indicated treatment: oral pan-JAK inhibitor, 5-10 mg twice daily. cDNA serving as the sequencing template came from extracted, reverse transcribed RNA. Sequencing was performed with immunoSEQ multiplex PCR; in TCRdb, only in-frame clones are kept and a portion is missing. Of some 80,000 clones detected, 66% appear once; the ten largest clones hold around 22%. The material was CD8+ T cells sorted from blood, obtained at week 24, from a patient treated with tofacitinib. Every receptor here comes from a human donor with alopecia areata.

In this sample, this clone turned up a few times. CDR3 in DNA: TGTGCCAGCAGCCCCGATGGACTAGCGGGAGTGACAGATACGCAGTATTTT. Protein sequence: CASSPDGLAGVTDTQYF. The V and J genes are TRBV7-3 and TRBJ2-3; 13 bases align to TRBD2. The CDR3 is 17 amino acids. V was clipped by 5 bases and J by 3 bases; unmatched bases: 8. Germline lookup yields CDR1 SGHTA and CDR2 FQGTGA.

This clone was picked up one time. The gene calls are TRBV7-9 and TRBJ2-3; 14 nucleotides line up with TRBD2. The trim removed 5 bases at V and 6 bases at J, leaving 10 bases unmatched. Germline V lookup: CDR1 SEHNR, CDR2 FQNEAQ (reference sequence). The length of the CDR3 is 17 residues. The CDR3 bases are TGTGCCAGCAGCCTGCACGAGGGACTAGCGGGAGCGGATACGCAGTATTTT. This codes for CASSLHEGLAGADTQYF.

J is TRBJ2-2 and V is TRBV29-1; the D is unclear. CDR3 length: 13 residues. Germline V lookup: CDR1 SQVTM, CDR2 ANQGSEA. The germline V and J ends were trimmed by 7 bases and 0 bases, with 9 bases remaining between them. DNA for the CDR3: TGCAGCGGAACAGTTTCGAACACCGGGGAGCTGTTTTTT. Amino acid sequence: CSGTVSNTGELFF.

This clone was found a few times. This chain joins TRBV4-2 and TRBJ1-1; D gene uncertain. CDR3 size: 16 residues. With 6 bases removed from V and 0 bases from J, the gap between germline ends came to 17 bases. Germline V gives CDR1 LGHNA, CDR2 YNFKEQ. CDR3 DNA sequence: TGTGCCAGCAGATACAGCGAGTTAATCATGAACACTGAAGCTTTCTTT. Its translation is CASRYSELIMNTEAFF.

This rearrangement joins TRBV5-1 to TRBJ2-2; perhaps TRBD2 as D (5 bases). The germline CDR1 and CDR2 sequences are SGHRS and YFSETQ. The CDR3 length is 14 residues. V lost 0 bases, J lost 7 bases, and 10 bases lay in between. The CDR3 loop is CASSLVFGNGELFF. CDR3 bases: TGCGCCAGCAGCTTGGTTTTCGGGAACGGGGAGCTGTTTTTT.

CDR3 DNA sequence: TGCGCCAGCAGCTTTTTCCCTAGCGGGAAGAACACCGGGGAGCTGTTTTTT. It is translated as CASSFFPSGKNTGELFF. The rearrangement joins TRBV5-1 to TRBJ2-2; 9 bases align to TRBD2. The ends lost 2 bases at V and 1 base at J; junction bases unmatched: 6. CDR1 SGHRS and CDR2 YFSETQ come from the germline V gene. The CDR3 runs 17 residues.

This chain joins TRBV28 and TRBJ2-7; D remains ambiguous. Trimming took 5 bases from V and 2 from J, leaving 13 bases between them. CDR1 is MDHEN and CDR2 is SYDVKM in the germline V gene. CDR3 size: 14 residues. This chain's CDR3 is CASSALLATYEQYF. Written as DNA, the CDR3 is TGTGCCAGCAGTGCACTACTCGCGACCTACGAGCAGTACTTC.

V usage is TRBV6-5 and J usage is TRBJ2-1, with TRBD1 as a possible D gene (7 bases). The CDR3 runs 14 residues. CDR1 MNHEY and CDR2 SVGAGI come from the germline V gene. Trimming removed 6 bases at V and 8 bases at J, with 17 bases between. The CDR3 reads CASSLYDREDEQFF. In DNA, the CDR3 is TGTGCCAGCAGCCTATACGACAGGGAGGATGAGCAGTTCTTC.

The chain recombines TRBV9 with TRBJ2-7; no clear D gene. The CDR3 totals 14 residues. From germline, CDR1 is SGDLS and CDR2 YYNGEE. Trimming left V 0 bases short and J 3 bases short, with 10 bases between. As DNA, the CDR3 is TGTGCCAGCAGCGTAGCTCATGAAGACTACGAGCAGTACTTC. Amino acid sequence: CASSVAHEDYEQYF.

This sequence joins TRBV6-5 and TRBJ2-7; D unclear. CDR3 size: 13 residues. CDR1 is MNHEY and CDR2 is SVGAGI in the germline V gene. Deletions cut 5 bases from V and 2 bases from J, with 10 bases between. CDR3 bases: TGTGCCAGCAGTAAAGTTGCGGCCTACGAGCAGTACTTC. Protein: CASSKVAAYEQYF.

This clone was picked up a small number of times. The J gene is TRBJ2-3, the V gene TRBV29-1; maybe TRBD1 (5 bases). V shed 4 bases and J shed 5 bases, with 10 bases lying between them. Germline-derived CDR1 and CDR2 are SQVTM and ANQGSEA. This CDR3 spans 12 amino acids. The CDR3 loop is CSVGQGEDTQYF. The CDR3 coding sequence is TGCAGCGTTGGCCAGGGTGAAGATACGCAGTATTTT.

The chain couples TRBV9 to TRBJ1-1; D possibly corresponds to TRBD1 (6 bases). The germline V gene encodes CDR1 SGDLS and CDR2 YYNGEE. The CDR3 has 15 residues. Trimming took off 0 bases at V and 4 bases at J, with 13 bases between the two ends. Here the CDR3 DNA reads TGTGCCAGCAGCGTAGTCTCGGGGGCCGGCACTGAAGCTTTCTTT. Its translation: CASSVVSGAGTEAFF.

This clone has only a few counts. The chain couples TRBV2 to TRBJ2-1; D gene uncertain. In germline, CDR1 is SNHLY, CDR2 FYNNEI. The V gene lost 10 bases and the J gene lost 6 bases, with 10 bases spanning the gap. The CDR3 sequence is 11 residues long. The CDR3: CATTPTNEQFF. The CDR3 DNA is TGTGCCACAACCCCGACCAATGAGCAGTTCTTC.

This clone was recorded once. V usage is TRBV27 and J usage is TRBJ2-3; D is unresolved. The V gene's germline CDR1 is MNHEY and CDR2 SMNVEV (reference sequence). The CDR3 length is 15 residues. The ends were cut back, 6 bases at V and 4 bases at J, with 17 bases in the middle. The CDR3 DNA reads TGTGCCAGCAGGATACTCACGGTCACTTCAGATACGCAGTATTTT. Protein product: CASRILTVTSDTQYF.

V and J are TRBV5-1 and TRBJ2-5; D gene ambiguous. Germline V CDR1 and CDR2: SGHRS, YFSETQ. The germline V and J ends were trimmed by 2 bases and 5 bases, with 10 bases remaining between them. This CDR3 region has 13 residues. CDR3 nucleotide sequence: TGCGCCAGCAGCTTCATTGGCTTCGAGACCCAGTACTTC. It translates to CASSFIGFETQYF.

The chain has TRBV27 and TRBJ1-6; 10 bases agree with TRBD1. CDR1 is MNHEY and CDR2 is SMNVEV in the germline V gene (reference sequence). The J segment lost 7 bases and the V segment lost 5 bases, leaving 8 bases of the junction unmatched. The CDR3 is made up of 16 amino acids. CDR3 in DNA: TGTGCCAGCAGTGTGCTCGGGACAGGGGACAATTCACCCCTCCACTTT. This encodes CASSVLGTGDNSPLHF.